The rows below give T cell receptor beta chains drawn from one sample of a study of human T cells and chemical hapten exposure. TCRdb fed the RACE reads into MiXCR, producing one record per CDR3 protein. The sample records about 380,000 distinct CDR3 sequences, 4.5% to 6% being singletons. The source was whole blood, collected in connection with sensitization to the hapten diphenylcyclopropenone (DPC). These receptors were taken from a woman aged 45-60 years with alopecia areata. Some clones in this sample may be carry-over from other donors' samples. Each CDR3 is given with its conserved first and last residue. The D gene is left open where the match is weak. Not all rows give a size; the values are once, few, many and, for expanded clones, a class.

TRBV6-2/TRBV6-3,TRBJ2-1,few,NA,CASSSRGSLNEQFF,TGTGCCAGCAGTTCCCGAGGCTCCCTGAATGAGCAGTTCTTC
TRBV27,TRBJ2-2,few,NA,CASRYLDRNTGELFF,TGTGCCAGTCGTTACTTGGACAGAAACACCGGGGAGCTGTTTTTT
TRBV28,TRBJ2-2,many,TRBD1,CASRGQGGELFF,TGTGCCAGCAGGGGACAGGGGGGGGAGCTGTTTTTT
TRBV20-1,TRBJ2-6,many,NA,CSASSTSGSRANVLTF,TGCAGTGCTAGTAGTACGTCAGGTTCTAGGGCCAACGTCCTGACTTTC
TRBV6-5,TRBJ2-1,few,NA,CASSYSPEPTYNEQFF,TGTGCCAGCAGTTACTCCCCCGAGCCGACCTACAATGAGCAGTTCTTC
TRBV27,TRBJ2-3,few,NA,CASSTSTASADTQYF,TGTGCCAGCAGTACCTCGACCGCCTCGGCAGATACGCAGTATTTT
TRBV2,TRBJ2-1,NA,TRBD1,CASSSDRGGYNEQFF,TGTGCCAGCAGTTCAGACAGGGGAGGCTACAATGAGCAGTTCTTC
TRBV7-2,TRBJ1-6,NA,NA,CASSRDSPLHF,TGTGCCAGCAGCCGGGATTCACCCCTCCACTTT
TRBV5-1,TRBJ1-2,few,TRBD1,CASSLTGDSYYGYTF,TGCGCCAGCAGCCTGACAGGGGACAGCTACTATGGCTACACCTTC
TRBV19,TRBJ1-6,NA,NA,CARPLQGGEDSPLHF,TGTGCCAGACCCTTACAGGGCGGGGAGGATTCACCCCTCCACTTT
TRBV20-1,TRBJ2-3,few,TRBD2,CSAREERGGTDTQYF,TGCAGTGCTAGAGAGGAGCGGGGGGGAACAGATACGCAGTATTTT
TRBV12-3/TRBV12-4,TRBJ2-5,many,NA,CASTLTAQETQYF,TGTGCCAGCACCTTGACAGCTCAAGAGACCCAGTACTTC
TRBV6-5,TRBJ1-4,few,TRBD1,CASSYAGQGGEKLFF,TGTGCCAGCAGTTACGCGGGACAGGGGGGTGAAAAACTGTTTTTT
TRBV3-1,TRBJ1-1,many,NA,CASSQDGLRNTEAFF,TGTGCCAGCAGCCAAGATGGACTCAGGAACACTGAAGCTTTCTTT
TRBV7-9,TRBJ1-1,many,NA,CASSLGGRNTEAFF,TGTGCCAGCAGCTTGGGGGGCAGGAACACTGAAGCTTTCTTT
TRBV7-9,TRBJ1-1,NA,TRBD1,CASSLAGGQVRVTEAFF,TGTGCCAGCAGCTTAGCGGGGGGACAGGTCCGGGTCACTGAAGCTTTCTTT
TRBV29-1,TRBJ2-3,many,TRBD2,CSVEREPDTQYF,TGCAGCGTTGAGCGGGAGCCAGATACGCAGTATTTT
TRBV5-1,TRBJ2-7,many,NA,CASSISGTPFDEQYF,TGCGCCAGCAGCATCTCCGGGACACCGTTCGACGAGCAGTACTTC
TRBV4-1,TRBJ2-1,NA,NA,CASSQGPELAEQFF,TGCGCCAGCAGCCAAGGGCCCGAACTAGCCGAGCAGTTCTTC
TRBV10-3,TRBJ2-1,many,NA,CAISEEGRSYNEQFF,TGTGCCATCAGTGAAGAGGGCCGCTCCTACAATGAGCAGTTCTTC
TRBV18,TRBJ2-5,many,NA,CASSTQETQYF,TGTGCCAGCAGCACCCAAGAGACCCAGTACTTC
TRBV27,TRBJ1-4,NA,TRBD1,CASSFWGQGDEKLFF,TGTGCCAGCAGTTTTTGGGGACAGGGGGATGAAAAACTGTTTTTT
TRBV12-3/TRBV12-4,TRBJ1-1,few,NA,CASSPGFEAFF,TGTGCCAGCAGTCCCGGGTTCGAAGCTTTCTTT
TRBV12-5,TRBJ1-1,many,NA,CASVLTEPAEAFF,TGTGCTAGTGTCCTCACGGAGCCGGCCGAAGCTTTCTTT
TRBV12-3/TRBV12-4,TRBJ2-2,many,NA,CASQGPGTGELFF,TGTGCCAGCCAGGGGCCGGGCACCGGGGAGCTGTTTTTT
TRBV29-1,TRBJ2-7,NA,TRBD2,CSAGRVSEQYF,TGCAGCGCAGGGAGGGTGAGCGAGCAGTACTTC
TRBV7-2,TRBJ2-1,many,NA,CASSLGAQRGYEQFF,TGTGCCAGCAGCCTGGGGGCCCAGCGCGGCTATGAGCAGTTCTTC
TRBV28,TRBJ1-2,few,NA,CASRSGNYGYTF,TGTGCCAGCAGATCAGGGAACTATGGCTACACCTTC
TRBV20-1,TRBJ1-5,many,TRBD1,CSAGPRTGGHQPQHF,TGCAGTGCAGGTCCCCGGACAGGGGGCCATCAGCCCCAGCATTTT
TRBV15,TRBJ2-1,many,NA,CATSDGADYNEQFF,TGTGCCACCAGCGACGGGGCTGACTACAATGAGCAGTTCTTC
TRBV21-1,TRBJ1-1,few,NA,CASSKGTDMNTEAFF,TGTGCCAGCAGCAAAGGGACGGACATGAACACTGAAGCTTTCTTT
TRBV27,TRBJ2-7,NA,NA,CASSPGSTPYEQYF,TGTGCCAGCAGCCCAGGGAGTACCCCCTACGAGCAGTACTTC
TRBV20-1,TRBJ1-1,NA,TRBD1,CSATRQGASRGFF,TGCAGTGCTACCAGACAGGGGGCCTCTAGAGGTTTCTTT